This T cell receptor beta chain is drawn from a study of early T cells in non-severe SARS-CoV-2 infection. Ten or more counts support this clonotype. From the 5' RACE reads, TCRdb called clonotypes with MiXCR, one entry per CDR3 protein. The sample has tens of thousands of distinct CDR3 sequences; about 10% are singletons. This receptor was obtained from an adult who was a healthcare worker with PCR-confirmed SARS-CoV-2 infection or an uninfected control (not recorded which). Sequencing was performed on whole blood.

CDR3 sequence reads: CASSYRSGGANEQFF. The CDR3 bases are TGTGCCAGCAGTTACCGAAGCGGGGGGGCCAATGAGCAGTTCTTC. The chain employs TRBV6-6 and TRBJ2-1; 10 bases fit TRBD2. The CDR3 length is 15 residues. Germline CDR1 is MNHNY and CDR2 is SVGAGI (reference sequence). V shed 2 bases and J 6 bases; nucleotides not matched to a gene: 4.